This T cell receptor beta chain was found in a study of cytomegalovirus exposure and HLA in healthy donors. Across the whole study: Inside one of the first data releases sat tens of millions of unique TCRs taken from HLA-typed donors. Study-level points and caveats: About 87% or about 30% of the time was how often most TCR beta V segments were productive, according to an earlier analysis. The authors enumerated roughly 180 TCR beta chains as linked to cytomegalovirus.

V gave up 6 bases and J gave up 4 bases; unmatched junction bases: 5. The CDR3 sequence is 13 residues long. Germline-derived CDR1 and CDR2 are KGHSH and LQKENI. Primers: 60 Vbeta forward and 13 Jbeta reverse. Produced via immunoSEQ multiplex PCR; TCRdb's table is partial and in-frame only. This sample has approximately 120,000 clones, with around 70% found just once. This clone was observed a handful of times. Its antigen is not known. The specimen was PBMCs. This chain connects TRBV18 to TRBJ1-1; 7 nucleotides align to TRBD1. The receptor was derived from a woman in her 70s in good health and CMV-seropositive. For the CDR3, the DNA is TGTGCCAGCTCGCTTGACAGGGTCACTGAAGCTTTCTTT. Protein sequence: CASSLDRVTEAFF.